This passage covers 27 T cell receptor beta chains from one sample sequenced in a study of T-cell reconstitution after alpha-beta-depleted transplantation in children. Unique molecular identifiers were used in preparing the TCRbeta library. TCRdb itself ran the PCR reads through MiXCR, one entry per CDR3 protein. Altogether about 580,000 distinct CDR3 sequences are present, 23% being singletons, with the ten largest covering around an eighth. The sequences come from PBMCs, mostly from graft donor cells, collected 360 days after TCRalphabeta/CD19-depleted stem cell transplant. All receptors derive from a boy under two years old who had a stem cell transplant for acute myeloid leukemia, so the T cells may come from the graft donor.

This clonotype was counted only a few times. The genes are TRBV12-3 or TRBV12-4 and TRBJ2-7, with 10 positions matching TRBD1. The CDR3 spans 16 residues. Trimming took 1 base from V and 2 from J; bases not matched to a gene: 5. This chain's CDR3 is CASSLGGTGEAYEQYF. DNA for the CDR3: TGTGCCAGCAGTTTAGGGGGGACAGGGGAAGCCTACGAGCAGTACTTC.

There are many counts of this clonotype. V and J are TRBV7-9 and TRBJ2-3; TRBD1 matches 10 bases. After removal of 5 bases from V and 4 bases from J, the junction contained 9 bases not matched to a gene. Germline lookup yields CDR1 SEHNR and CDR2 FQNEAQ (reference sequence). This CDR3 comprises 16 residues. The CDR3 DNA follows: TGTGCCAGCAGCCCCGCGGGGACAGGGGTATCAGATACGCAGTATTTT. Its translation is CASSPAGTGVSDTQYF. Complete variable domain (other parts from reference TRBV7-9 and TRBJ2-3): DTGVSQNPRHKITKRGQNVTFRCDPISEHNRLYWYRQTLGQGPEFLTYFQNEAQLEKSRLLSDRFSAERPKGSFSTLEIQRTEQGDSAMYLCASSPAGTGVSDTQYFGPGTRLTVL.

The chain recombines TRBV28 with TRBJ2-7; D call uncertain. Germline values: CDR1 MDHEN, CDR2 SYDVKM. With 5 bases removed from V and 5 bases from J, the gap between germline ends came to 16 bases. This CDR3 comprises 14 residues. The CDR3 DNA is TGTGCCAGCAGTGGTAGGCAGTTCGTGGACGAGCAGTACGTC. Protein product: CASSGRQFVDEQYV.

In this sample, this clonotype turned up many times. The chain has TRBV20-1 and TRBJ2-1, with D tentatively TRBD2 (6 bases). The V end was cut by 5 bases, the J end by 0 bases, with 11 bases between. Germline V gene lookup returns CDR1 DFQATT and CDR2 SNEGSKA (reference sequence). CDR3 size: 14 residues. CDR3 in amino acids: CSAWLTSSYNEQFF. CDR3 DNA: TGCAGTGCTTGGTTGACTAGCTCCTACAATGAGCAGTTCTTC.

The table lists this clonotype with a count of one. The chain employs TRBV4-3 and TRBJ1-1; 9 nucleotides line up with TRBD1. The germline CDR1 and CDR2 sequences are LGHNA and YSLEER. CDR3 length equals 17 residues. The V and J ends lost 1 base and 3 bases, in that order; junction bases with no gene match: 9. CDR3 in amino acids: CASSQGDRAGVDTEAFF. CDR3 bases: TGCGCCAGCAGCCAAGGGGACAGGGCGGGAGTAGACACTGAAGCTTTCTTT.

V gene TRBV12-3 or TRBV12-4 combines with J gene TRBJ1-2; no clear D gene. The CDR3 sequence is 13 residues long. V dropped 3 bases and J dropped 3 bases, with 8 bases sitting between them. CDR3 sequence (DNA): TGTGCCAGCAGTTTTTTGCCCGACTATGGCTACACCTTC. Translating gives CASSFLPDYGYTF.

This chain links TRBV7-3 with TRBJ1-5, with TRBD1 identical over 7 bases. Trimming took 10 bases from V and 2 from J; bases not matched to a gene: 17. The CDR3 runs 17 residues. Germline CDR1 reads SGHTA; CDR2 reads FQGTGA. The CDR3 nucleotides are TGTGCCACCCTGGGAAGGGGGCCCCATACCTGCAATCAGCCCCAGCATTTT. Translating it yields CATLGRGPHTCNQPQHF.

This chain links TRBV4-3 with TRBJ1-1, with unresolved D. Deletions cut 0 bases from V and 3 bases from J, with 11 bases between. The CDR3 has 15 residues. Germline values: CDR1 LGHNA, CDR2 YSLEER. CDR3 sequence (DNA): TGCGCCAGCAGCCAAGACTGGGGAGAGGACACTGAAGCTTTCTTT. It encodes CASSQDWGEDTEAFF.

This clonotype came up many times. The gene calls are TRBV6-5 and TRBJ1-1, with TRBD1 as a possible D gene (5 bases). The V end was cut by 6 bases, the J end by 0 bases, with 20 bases between. The CDR3 is made up of 17 amino acids. The germline gives CDR1 MNHEY, CDR2 SVGAGI. CDR3 protein: CASRRIHTGNLNTEAFF. The CDR3 DNA reads TGTGCCAGCAGGCGAATACATACAGGAAATTTGAACACTGAAGCTTTCTTT.

Many counts were recorded for this clonotype. This chain connects TRBV20-1 to TRBJ1-5, with TRBD1 as a possible D gene (5 bases). CDR1 is DFQATT and CDR2 is SNEGSKA in the germline V gene (reference sequence). Trimming removed 5 bases at V and 0 bases at J, with 11 bases between. The CDR3 is 14 amino acids. CDR3 coding DNA: TGCAGTGCTTCCCGGGACGGTAGCAATCAGCCCCAGCATTTT. Its protein product is CSASRDGSNQPQHF.

This clonotype appeared many times. This rearrangement joins TRBV29-1 to TRBJ1-4; D gene uncertain. Trimming stripped 4 bases from V and 11 bases from J, with 11 bases between. This CDR3 spans 11 amino acids. Germline V gene data show CDR1 as SQVTM and CDR2 as ANQGSEA. DNA of the CDR3: TGCAGCGTTGGTGGGAATGGGAAACTGTTTTTT. This encodes CSVGGNGKLFF.

The genes are TRBV7-9 and TRBJ2-7; D is undetermined. Trimming cost V 3 bases and J 3 bases, with 6 bases left between them. The CDR3 is 12 amino acids. Germline CDR1 is SEHNR and CDR2 is FQNEAQ (reference sequence). The CDR3 loop is CASSFELYEQYF. The DNA of the CDR3 is TGTGCCAGCAGCTTCGAGCTCTACGAGCAGTACTTC.

The chain couples TRBV7-2 to TRBJ2-7; 8 bases are a match to TRBD2. The CDR3 spans 16 residues. In germline, CDR1 is SGHTA, CDR2 FQGNSA. V shed 5 bases and J 0 bases; nucleotides not matched to a gene: 9. The CDR3 reads CASSPGWRGVSYEQYF. CDR3 in DNA: TGTGCCAGCAGCCCAGGGTGGCGGGGGGTCTCCTACGAGCAGTACTTC. Combining the CDR3 with reference TRBV7-2 and TRBJ2-7 gives the whole variable domain GAGVSQSPSNKVTEKGKDVELRCDPISGHTALYWYRQSLGQGLEFLIYFQGNSAPDKSGLPSDRFSAERTGGSVSTLTIQRTQQEDSAVYLCASSPGWRGVSYEQYFGPGTRLTVT.

A few counts support this clonotype. This chain uses TRBV7-9 with TRBJ2-5; 11 bases align to TRBD2. This CDR3 spans 16 amino acids. CDR1 SEHNR and CDR2 FQNEAQ come from the germline V gene (reference sequence). V shed 0 bases and J 4 bases; nucleotides not matched to a gene: 4. Here the CDR3 reads CASSLARLAGGETQYF. CDR3 DNA sequence: TGTGCCAGCAGCTTAGCGCGGCTAGCGGGGGGAGAGACCCAGTACTTC. Supplemented by reference TRBV7-9 and TRBJ2-5, the full variable domain reads DTGVSQNPRHKITKRGQNVTFRCDPISEHNRLYWYRQTLGQGPEFLTYFQNEAQLEKSRLLSDRFSAERPKGSFSTLEIQRTEQGDSAMYLCASSLARLAGGETQYFGPGTRLLVL.

The V gene is TRBV7-2, the J gene TRBJ2-1; D might be TRBD2 (6 bases). Trimming shortened V by 5 bases and J by 0 bases, and 17 bases separated the two germline ends. The germline V gene encodes CDR1 SGHTA and CDR2 FQGNSA. CDR3 length: 17 residues. The CDR3 DNA follows: TGTGCCAGCAGCCAGAGACTAGGAGGGAGCTCCTACAATGAGCAGTTCTTC. It encodes CASSQRLGGSSYNEQFF.

The rearrangement uses TRBV6-5 and TRBJ2-1, with D possibly being TRBD2 (6 bases). Germline CDR1 and CDR2: MNHEY and SVGAGI. Trimming left V 2 bases short and J 8 bases short, with 16 bases between. This CDR3 has 15 residues. The CDR3 loop reads CASSYAGTGRDEQFF. CDR3 nucleotides: TGTGCCAGCAGTTACGCGGGGACCGGGCGCGATGAGCAGTTCTTC.

In this sample, this clonotype turned up a few times. V usage is TRBV29-1 and J usage is TRBJ1-6, with D tentatively TRBD1 (6 bases). The CDR3 is 13 residues long. Trimming left V 7 bases short and J 8 bases short, with 15 bases between. Germline V gives CDR1 SQVTM, CDR2 ANQGSEA. CDR3 coding DNA: TGCAGCGGAAAGGGGGGCGCCTATTCACCCCTCCACTTT. Translated: CSGKGGAYSPLHF.

This clonotype was recorded many times. The chain uses TRBV5-1 and TRBJ2-1, with 9 positions matching TRBD1. Germline V gives CDR1 SGHRS, CDR2 YFSETQ. Unmatched junction bases numbered 12, after V lost 3 bases and J lost 8 bases. This CDR3 contains 16 residues. The CDR3 coding sequence is TGCGCCAGCAGCTCAACCCCGGGACAGGGTGCTTATGAGCAGTTCTTC. Its protein is CASSSTPGQGAYEQFF.

The rearrangement joins TRBV9 to TRBJ2-1, with D perhaps TRBD1 or TRBD2 (5 bases each). Germline V CDR1 and CDR2: SGDLS, YYNGEE. Trimming took 0 bases from V and 0 from J, leaving 10 bases between them. The CDR3 contains 16 residues. CDR3 nucleotides: TGTGCCAGCAGCGTAGGTGGGGCGGGCTCCTACAATGAGCAGTTCTTC. Its protein product is CASSVGGAGSYNEQFF.

The chain recombines TRBV5-1 with TRBJ2-2; 8 bases map to TRBD1. This CDR3 is 16 amino acids long. The junction had 13 bases not matched to a gene; V was cut back by 9 bases and J by 3 bases. Germline CDR1 is SGHRS and CDR2 is YFSETQ. The CDR3 region is CATHSATGGDTGELFF. CDR3 nucleotide sequence: TGCGCCACCCACTCCGCCACAGGGGGAGACACCGGGGAGCTGTTTTTT.

The chain combines TRBV24-1 with TRBJ2-1, with TRBD2 matching 13 bases. V gave up 4 bases and J gave up 0 bases; unmatched junction bases: 8. Germline lookup yields CDR1 KGHDR and CDR2 SFDVKD. The CDR3 runs to 19 residues. The chain's CDR3 is CATSDHGLAGDSSYNEQFF. CDR3 sequence (DNA): TGTGCCACCAGTGACCATGGACTAGCGGGGGATAGCTCCTACAATGAGCAGTTCTTC.

The V gene is TRBV7-6, the J gene TRBJ2-1; 7 positions match TRBD2. CDR1 is SGHVS, CDR2 FNYEAQ, per germline. After removal of 6 bases from V and 7 bases from J, the junction contained 9 bases not matched to a gene. This CDR3 region has 14 residues. CDR3 loop: CASREIRGGNEQFF. The CDR3 DNA sequence: TGTGCCAGCAGGGAGATAAGGGGAGGGAATGAGCAGTTCTTC.

The chain employs TRBV12-3 or TRBV12-4 and TRBJ1-5; D is perhaps TRBD1 (5 bases). V was trimmed by 5 bases and J by 4 bases, leaving 12 bases between them. CDR3 length: 14 residues. The CDR3 is CASSPSAGNQPQHF. The CDR3, as DNA: TGTGCCAGCAGTCCATCGGCAGGGAATCAGCCCCAGCATTTT.

A single count supports this clonotype. The V and J genes are TRBV12-3 or TRBV12-4 and TRBJ2-5; the D is unclear. CDR3 size: 14 residues. V shed 3 bases and J shed 1 base, with 9 bases lying between them. CDR3 region: CASSFAGLQETQYF. The CDR3 DNA reads as TGTGCCAGCAGTTTCGCCGGCCTCCAAGAGACCCAGTACTTC.

There are a few counts of this clonotype. The V and J genes are TRBV24-1 and TRBJ2-3; 14 bases are a match to TRBD2. CDR3 size: 15 residues. The V segment lost 9 bases and the J segment 5 bases; nucleotides outside the gene matches: 6. Germline CDR1 reads KGHDR; CDR2 reads SFDVKD. This CDR3 reads CATATSGGAEDTQYF. CDR3 coding DNA: TGTGCCACCGCGACTAGCGGGGGGGCCGAAGATACGCAGTATTTT.

The V call is TRBV30, the J call TRBJ1-1; D uncertain. The length of the CDR3 is 12 residues. CDR1 is GTSNPN and CDR2 is SVGIG in the germline V gene (reference sequence). V lost 0 bases and J lost 7, with 9 bases in between. CDR3 loop: CAWSVKAGEAFF. Here the CDR3 DNA reads TGTGCCTGGAGTGTAAAAGCGGGTGAAGCTTTCTTT.

This chain links TRBV20-1 with TRBJ1-1; no definite D call. The CDR3 consists of 11 residues. V was cut by 1 base and J by 8 bases, with 8 bases left in between. Germline V gene data show CDR1 as DFQATT and CDR2 as SNEGSKA (reference sequence). The CDR3 DNA is TGCAGTGCTAGAGCCGTCTGGGAAGCTTTCTTT. The encoded protein is CSARAVWEAFF.